One and the same sample provided the 25 T cell receptor beta chains below, sequenced in a study of beta chain features in type 1 diabetes. All of the isolated RNA was reverse transcribed, so expressed TCRB transcripts were sequenced. Using immunoSEQ multiplex PCR, the repertoire was profiled, and TCRdb retains in-frame clones only, with some absent. The sample shows 300,000 to 350,000 clones, 7.5% to 9% of them seen only once. The sample consisted of central memory CD4+ T cells from blood. These receptors were obtained from a woman aged 18-30 years in good health.

This rearrangement joins TRBV15 to TRBJ2-7; tentatively, D is TRBD2 (5 bases). V was cut by 3 bases and J by 1 base, with 10 bases left in between. The CDR3 runs 14 residues. Per the germline V gene, CDR1 is LNHNV and CDR2 is YYDKDF (reference sequence). The CDR3 DNA reads TGTGCCACCAGCAGGGACTTGGATTCCTACGAGCAGTACTTC. This translates into CATSRDLDSYEQYF.

On this clone: The same CDR3 can be traced to other DNA sequences in this sample. The chain employs TRBV29-1 and TRBJ2-5; D may be TRBD2 (5 bases). Trimming took 4 bases from V and 3 from J, leaving 9 bases between them. The CDR3 spans 12 residues. Germline V CDR1 and CDR2: SQVTM, ANQGSEA. DNA for the CDR3: TGCAGCGTTGGATCCGGGGAAGAGACCCAGTACTTC. It encodes CSVGSGEETQYF.

This clone turned up a few times. CDR3 residues: CASSIGTQETQYF. For the CDR3, the DNA is TGTGCCAGTAGTATAGGCACACAAGAGACCCAGTACTTC. The chain joins TRBV19 to TRBJ2-5; D not resolved. Trimming cost V 1 base and J 2 bases, with 5 bases left between them. The V gene's germline CDR1 is LNHDA and CDR2 SQIVND (reference sequence). This CDR3 region has 13 residues.

V gene TRBV11-2 combines with J gene TRBJ2-3; 12 nucleotides align to TRBD2. V was pared by 5 bases and J by 2 bases, with 8 bases of the junction left unmatched. CDR3 size: 17 residues. CDR1 is SGHAT, CDR2 FQNNGV, per germline. The CDR3 nucleotides read TGTGCCAGCAGCCAACAACGACTAGCGGGAGCCACAGATACGCAGTATTTT. It yields the protein CASSQQRLAGATDTQYF.

In this sample, this clone turned up many times. The chain has TRBV10-3 and TRBJ1-1, with a possible D match to TRBD1 (5 bases). The germline V and J ends were trimmed by 6 bases and 4 bases, with 12 bases remaining between them. The CDR3 covers 13 residues. Germline V lookup: CDR1 ENHRY, CDR2 SYGVKD. The DNA for the CDR3 is TGTGCCATCAGGCCGGAGGGGTCCACTGAAGCTTTCTTT. Protein product: CAIRPEGSTEAFF.

In this sample, this clone turned up a few times. The DNA of the CDR3 is TGTGCCAGCAGTGTCACTGTTGAGCAGTACTTC. It specifies CASSVTVEQYF. The chain couples TRBV2 to TRBJ2-7; no clear D. This CDR3 has 11 amino acids. CDR1 is SNHLY and CDR2 is FYNNEI in the germline V gene. Deletions cut 4 bases from V and 7 bases from J, with 8 bases between. Full variable domain (remainder filled in from reference TRBV2 and TRBJ2-7): EPEVTQTPSHQVTQMGQEVILRCVPISNHLYFYWYRQILGQKVEFLVSFYNNEISEKSEIFDDQFSVERPDGSNFTLKIRSTKLEDSAMYFCASSVTVEQYFGPGTRLTVT.

The chain recombines TRBV6-1 with TRBJ1-5; the D gene is possibly TRBD1 (6 bases). V was clipped by 6 bases and J by 0 bases, with 9 bases between them. The CDR3 is made up of 14 amino acids. From germline, CDR1 is MNHNS and CDR2 SASEGT. CDR3 sequence: CASSRQDSNQPQHF. CDR3 nucleotides: TGTGCCAGCAGCCGACAGGATAGCAATCAGCCCCAGCATTTT.

A few counts support this clone. The chain couples TRBV29-1 to TRBJ2-1; D is unclear. This CDR3 spans 15 amino acids. With 5 bases removed from V and 6 bases from J, the gap between germline ends came to 20 bases. Germline CDR1 SQVTM, CDR2 ANQGSEA. CDR3 DNA: TGCAGCGTTCCCCACACCCCACCCCCGCCCAATGAGCAGTTCTTC. This translates into CSVPHTPPPPNEQFF.

This clone was seen many times. The chain carries TRBV15 and TRBJ2-7; TRBD1 matches at 9 bases. This CDR3 region has 16 residues. Germline trimming cut 3 bases from V and 5 bases from J; bases unmatched to any gene: 11. Germline values: CDR1 LNHNV, CDR2 YYDKDF (reference sequence). The CDR3 DNA is TGTGCCACCAGCAGTCCGACCGGGACAGGGTCCCACGAGCAGTACTTC. This codes for CATSSPTGTGSHEQYF.

V and J are TRBV5-4 and TRBJ2-5; 8 bases map to TRBD1. The V and J ends lost 6 bases and 3 bases, in that order; junction bases with no gene match: 4. CDR1 SGHNT and CDR2 YYREEE come from the germline V gene (reference sequence). CDR3 length: 13 amino acids. The DNA of the CDR3 is TGTGCCAGCACTCAGGGGGCTGAAGAGACCCAGTACTTC. This translates into CASTQGAEETQYF.

Regarding this clone: The same CDR3 arises from other DNA sequences in this sample as well. In DNA, the CDR3 is TGTGCCAGCAGTTACTCGACAAAGGGTAACACTGAAGCTTTCTTT. Translating it yields CASSYSTKGNTEAFF. The rearrangement links TRBV6-5 to TRBJ1-1; D gene uncertain. CDR1 MNHEY and CDR2 SVGAGI come from the germline V gene. The CDR3 extends over 15 amino acids. V was pared by 0 bases and J by 2 bases, with 10 bases between.

This clone showed up just a few times. This chain links TRBV7-3 with TRBJ2-3; perhaps TRBD1 as D (5 bases). The CDR3 sequence is 15 residues long. CDR1 is SGHTA, CDR2 FQGTGA, per germline. With 5 bases removed from V and 0 bases from J, the gap between germline ends came to 12 bases. This CDR3 is CASSRERQSTDTQYF. CDR3 nucleotide sequence: TGTGCCAGCAGCCGCGAGAGACAGAGCACAGATACGCAGTATTTT.

V and J are TRBV18 and TRBJ2-2; 11 nucleotides align to TRBD2. The V and J ends lost 0 bases and 3 bases, in that order; junction bases with no gene match: 3. The CDR3 sequence is 17 residues long. Per the germline V gene, CDR1 is KGHSH and CDR2 is LQKENI. Here the CDR3 reads CASSPPGLAGYTGELFF. For the CDR3, the DNA is TGTGCCAGCTCACCACCCGGACTAGCGGGCTACACCGGGGAGCTGTTTTTT. Using reference TRBV18 and TRBJ2-2 for the parts outside the CDR3, the full variable domain is NAGVMQNPRHLVRRRGQEARLRCSPMKGHSHVYWYRQLPEEGLKFMVYLQKENIIDESGMPKERFSAEFPKEGPSILRIQQVVRGDSAAYFCASSPPGLAGYTGELFFGEGSRLTVL.

Note on this clone: The identical CDR3 is also encoded by other nucleotide sequences in the sample. The genes are TRBV28 and TRBJ2-1; D ambiguous. The germline V gene has CDR1 MDHEN and CDR2 SYDVKM. The CDR3 covers 11 residues. V was trimmed by 1 base and J by 9 bases, leaving 4 bases between them. The CDR3 here is CASSLSGEQFF. Written as DNA, the CDR3 is TGTGCCAGCAGTTTATCGGGTGAGCAGTTCTTC. Filled out from reference TRBV28 and TRBJ2-1, the complete variable domain reads DVKVTQSSRYLVKRTGEKVFLECVQDMDHENMFWYRQDPGLGLRLIYFSYDVKMKEKGDIPEGYSVSREKKERFSLILESASTNQTSMYLCASSLSGEQFFGPGTRLTVL.

This clone was detected once. Given a much more abundant clone one base away, this may be a read error. This sequence joins TRBV6-1 and TRBJ2-7; no firm D call. This CDR3 is 11 amino acids long. V lost 5 bases and J lost 3, with 5 bases in between. CDR1 is MNHNS and CDR2 is SASEGT in the germline V gene. CDR3 nucleotides: TGTGCCAGCAGTCATAACTACGAGCAGTACTTC. Translating gives CASSHNYEQYF.

The chain has TRBV11-2 and TRBJ2-1; TRBD2 is a possible D gene (6 bases). V gave up 0 bases and J gave up 1 base, with 7 bases separating them. This CDR3 comprises 15 residues. Germline CDR1 and CDR2: SGHAT and FQNNGV. Here the CDR3 reads CASSLERESYNEQFF. CDR3 nucleotides: TGTGCCAGCAGCTTAGAGCGGGAATCCTACAATGAGCAGTTCTTC.

This clone occurred a few times. V and J are TRBV5-8 and TRBJ2-5; no firm D call. V was shortened by 4 bases and J by 7 bases, with 11 bases between the two germline ends. There are 12 residues in the CDR3. Germline loops: CDR1 SGHTS, CDR2 YDEGEE. The CDR3 sequence is CASSHSTGTQYF. As DNA, the CDR3 is TGTGCCAGCAGCCATTCAACGGGGACCCAGTACTTC.

The chain recombines TRBV9 with TRBJ2-1, with TRBD1 as a possible D gene (6 bases). Trimming shortened V by 3 bases and J by 7 bases, and 17 bases separated the two germline ends. This CDR3 region has 15 residues. Germline V lookup: CDR1 SGDLS, CDR2 YYNGEE. This chain's CDR3 is CASSAHSGTTNEQFF. The CDR3 DNA sequence: TGTGCCAGCAGCGCACACTCAGGGACAACGAATGAGCAGTTCTTC.

The chain recombines TRBV5-6 with TRBJ1-4; D perhaps matches TRBD1 (5 bases). The germline V gene has CDR1 SGHDT and CDR2 YYEEEE. Trimming shortened V by 2 bases and J by 8 bases, and 16 bases separated the two germline ends. The CDR3 contains 15 residues. The CDR3 region has the DNA TGTGCCAGCAGCTTCTGGACACCCCCACGGGAAAAACTGTTTTTT. This gives the protein CASSFWTPPREKLFF.

The chain uses TRBV6-5 and TRBJ2-7; no clear D gene. Trimming removed 6 bases at V and 0 bases at J, with 12 bases between. Germline V lookup: CDR1 MNHEY, CDR2 SVGAGI. This CDR3 has 14 residues. The DNA of the CDR3 is TGTGCCAGCAGGAACCGGGCAAGCTCCTACGAGCAGTACTTC. Translating gives CASRNRASSYEQYF.

This clone appeared many times. V gene TRBV7-2 combines with J gene TRBJ2-7; TRBD2 might be the D (6 bases). Deletions cut 4 bases from V and 6 bases from J, with 16 bases between. The CDR3 has 14 amino acids. Germline V lookup: CDR1 SGHTA, CDR2 FQGNSA. This CDR3 reads CASSSRLGSGEQYF. CDR3 DNA sequence: TGTGCCAGCAGCTCGCGACTAGGTTCTGGCGAGCAGTACTTC.

This clone was detected a few times. This chain connects TRBV5-6 to TRBJ2-6; D ambiguous. Germline CDR1 and CDR2: SGHDT and YYEEEE. Between the trimmed V and J ends, which lost 0 bases and 0 bases, there was a span of 4 bases. CDR3 length: 15 amino acids. The CDR3 here is CASSLGSSGANVLTF. The CDR3 DNA follows: TGTGCCAGCAGCTTGGGGAGCTCTGGGGCCAACGTCCTGACTTTC.

This clone was counted only a few times. This chain uses TRBV6-5 with TRBJ1-1, with 8 bases fitting TRBD1. The trim removed 2 bases at V and 5 bases at J, leaving 7 bases unmatched. This CDR3 is 15 amino acids long. CDR1 MNHEY and CDR2 SVGAGI come from the germline V gene. CDR3 region: CASSYGDRRGTEAFF. CDR3 coding DNA: TGTGCCAGCAGTTACGGGGACAGGCGGGGGACTGAAGCTTTCTTT.

DNA of the CDR3: TGTGCCAGCTCCCAGGGGCGTGCTAGCAATCAGCCCCAGCATTTT. Its protein is CASSQGRASNQPQHF. V is TRBV18 and J is TRBJ1-5; maybe TRBD1 (6 bases). CDR3 size: 15 residues. With 6 bases removed from V and 0 bases from J, the gap between germline ends came to 12 bases. Germline V lookup: CDR1 KGHSH, CDR2 LQKENI.

The chain links TRBV28 to TRBJ2-2, with D perhaps given as TRBD1 or TRBD2 (5 bases each). Trimming pared 10 bases from V and 4 bases from J, leaving 16 bases between. The V gene's germline CDR1 is MDHEN and CDR2 SYDVKM. CDR3 length: 14 residues. CDR3 nucleotide sequence: TGTGCCACCAGGGTGGGGGATCGCACCGGGGAGCTGTTTTTT. Its protein product is CATRVGDRTGELFF.